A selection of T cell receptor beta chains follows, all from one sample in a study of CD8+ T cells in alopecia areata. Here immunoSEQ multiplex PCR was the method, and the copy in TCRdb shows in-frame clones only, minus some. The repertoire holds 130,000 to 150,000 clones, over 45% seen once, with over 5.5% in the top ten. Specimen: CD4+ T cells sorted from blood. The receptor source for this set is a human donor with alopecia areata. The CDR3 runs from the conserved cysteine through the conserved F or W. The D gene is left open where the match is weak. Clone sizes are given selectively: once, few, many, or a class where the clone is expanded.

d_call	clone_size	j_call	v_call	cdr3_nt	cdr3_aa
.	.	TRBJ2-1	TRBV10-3	TGTGCCATCAGTGAGCCCAGCAATGAGCAGTTCTTC	CAISEPSNEQFF
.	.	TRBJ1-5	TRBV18	TGTGCCAGCCGCGGACAGATCAATCAGCCCCAGCATTTT	CASRGQINQPQHF
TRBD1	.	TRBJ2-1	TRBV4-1	TGCGCCAGCAGCCAAGCAGGGGGCCTACTAGGGAATGAGCAGTTCTTC	CASSQAGGLLGNEQFF
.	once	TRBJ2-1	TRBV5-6	TGTGCCAGCAGCGAAGTGCGGGGGCCGGTATACAATGAGCAGTTCTTC	CASSEVRGPVYNEQFF
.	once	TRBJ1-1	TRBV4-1	TGCGCCAGCAGCCAAGAGGGGTCCCTCAAGAACACTGAAGCTTTCTTT	CASSQEGSLKNTEAFF
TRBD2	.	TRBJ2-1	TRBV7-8	TGTGCCAGCAGCCGGGGACTAGCGGGAGAAAATGAGCAGTTCTTC	CASSRGLAGENEQFF
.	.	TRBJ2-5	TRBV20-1	TGCAGTGCCCGGGCAGGGAAGACCCAGTACTTC	CSARAGKTQYF
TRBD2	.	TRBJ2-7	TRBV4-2	TGTGCCAGCAGCCAAGCTACCCGGACTAGCGGTTCCTACGAGCAGTACTTC	CASSQATRTSGSYEQYF
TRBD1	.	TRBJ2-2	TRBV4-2	TGTGCCAGCAGCCAAGCCGGACAGGGATCCCGGGAGCTGTTTTTT	CASSQAGQGSRELFF
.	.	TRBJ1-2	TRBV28	TGTGCCAGCAGCCAGGACGTCTATGGCTACACCTTC	CASSQDVYGYTF
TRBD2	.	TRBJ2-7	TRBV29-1	TGCAGCGTAACTAGCGGGGTTTCCTACGAGCAGTACTTC	CSVTSGVSYEQYF
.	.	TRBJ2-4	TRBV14	TGTGCCAGCAGCCCCCCAGGGGGAGGCATTCAGTACTTC	CASSPPGGGIQYF
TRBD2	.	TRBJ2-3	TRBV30	TGTGCCTATCGCCGGATAGCGGGGGTTGATACGCAGTATTTT	CAYRRIAGVDTQYF
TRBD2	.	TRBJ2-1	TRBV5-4	TGTGCCAGCAGCTCAGCCAGGACTAGCGGGAGGGGTAATGAGCAGTTCTTC	CASSSARTSGRGNEQFF
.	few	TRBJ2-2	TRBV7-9	TGTGCCAGCGGCGATAGGGTGAACGGGGAGCTGTTTTTT	CASGDRVNGELFF
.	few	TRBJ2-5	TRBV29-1	TGCAGCGTTGCGAACAACCAAGAGACCCAGTACTTC	CSVANNQETQYF
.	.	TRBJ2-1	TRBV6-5	TGTGCCAGCAGTTACTCAGAGCCGTCCTCCTACAATGAGCAGTTCTTC	CASSYSEPSSYNEQFF
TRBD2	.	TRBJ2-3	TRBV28	TGTGCCAGCAGTTCCGGTGGACTAGCGCCAGATACGCAGTATTTT	CASSSGGLAPDTQYF
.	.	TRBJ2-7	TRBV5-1	TGCGCCAGCAGCTTGGTGGGTCTAGAGTACGAGCAGTACTTC	CASSLVGLEYEQYF
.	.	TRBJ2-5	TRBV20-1	TGCAGGGTCGAAACAGGGGAGACCCAGTACTTC	CRVETGETQYF
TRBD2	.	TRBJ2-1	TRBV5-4	TGTGCCAGCAGATCACCCGGGAGGGATTACAATGAGCAGTTCTTC	CASRSPGRDYNEQFF
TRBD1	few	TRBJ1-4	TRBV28	TGTGCCAGCAGTGTGAATCGGGACAGCTTTTTT	CASSVNRDSFF
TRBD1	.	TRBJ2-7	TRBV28	TGTGCCAGCACCCCCCCAGGGGGACCGCGCTACGAGCAGTACTTC	CASTPPGGPRYEQYF
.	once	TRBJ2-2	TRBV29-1	TGCAGCGCGGCGTATTGGGCCAAAAAAGGGAACACCGGGGAGCTGTTTTTT	CSAAYWAKKGNTGELFF
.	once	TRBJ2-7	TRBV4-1	TGCGCCAGCAGCCAAGATTGGGTGGACAGAGACTACGAGCAGTACTTC	CASSQDWVDRDYEQYF
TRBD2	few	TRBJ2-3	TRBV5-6	TGTGCCAGCAGCCTGCTGACTAGCGGGAGTTTGGCAGATACGCAGTATTTT	CASSLLTSGSLADTQYF
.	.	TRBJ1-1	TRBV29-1	TGCAGCGCTCTAATGAACACTGAAGCTTTCTTT	CSALMNTEAFF
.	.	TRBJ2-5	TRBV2	TGTGCCAGCAGCACGGGCCTAATGGGGGTTCAGGAGACCCAGTACTTC	CASSTGLMGVQETQYF
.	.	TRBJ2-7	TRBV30	TGTGCCTGGGGGGGGACACCGAGTCCCTTCGAGCAGTACTTC	CAWGGTPSPFEQYF
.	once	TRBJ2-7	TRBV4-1	TGCGCCAGCAGCCAAGGTACAGGGTGGGGGGCATACGAGCAGTACTTC	CASSQGTGWGAYEQYF
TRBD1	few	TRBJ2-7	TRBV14	TGTGCCAGCAGCCATTGGACAGGGGCTTCTTACGAGCAGTACTTC	CASSHWTGASYEQYF
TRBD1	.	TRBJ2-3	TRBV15	TGTGCCACCAGCAGTCTTAGGGACAGGGACACAGATACGCAGTATTTT	CATSSLRDRDTDTQYF
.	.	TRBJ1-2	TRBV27	TGTGCCAGCAGTTCCGGGATTTACGGCGACTATGGCTACACCTTC	CASSSGIYGDYGYTF
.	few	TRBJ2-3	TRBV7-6	TGTGCCAGCAGCCAGGGGGGGAGCGGCCGCACAGATACGCAGTATTTT	CASSQGGSGRTDTQYF
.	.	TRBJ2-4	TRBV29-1	TGCAGCGTTGGAAAGGGCCTAGCCAAAAACATTCAGTACTTC	CSVGKGLAKNIQYF
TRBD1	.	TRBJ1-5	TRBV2	TGTGCCAGCAGTCCGGGACAGGGTCAGCCCCAGCATTTT	CASSPGQGQPQHF